This is a list of T cell receptor beta chains from one sample in a study of memory CD4+ T cells and cytomegalovirus serostatus. Here immunoSEQ multiplex PCR was the method, and the copy in TCRdb shows in-frame clones only, minus some. The sample has about 38,000 clones; 79% are singletons. Sequencing was carried out using memory CD4+ T cells from blood. The receptors shown here come from an adult in good health and CMV-seropositive. CDR3s include the opening cysteine and the closing phenylalanine or tryptophan. The D gene is left open where the match is weak. Clone size appears in some rows only: once, few, many, or a class for an expanded clone.

TRBJ1-4 | once | TRBD1 | TRBV18 | TGTGCCAGCTCACCTCCTACAGGGGCGAGCAATGAAAAACTGTTTTTT | CASSPPTGASNEKLFF
TRBJ2-3 | - | TRBD2 | TRBV11-2 | TGTGCCAGCAGCTTTAGACTGACCCGACTAGCGGGAGAAGATACGCAGTATTTT | CASSFRLTRLAGEDTQYF
TRBJ2-3 | few | - | TRBV7-6 | TGTGCCAGCAGCTTAGCAGAACTAGCTGGTACGCAGTATTTT | CASSLAELAGTQYF
TRBJ1-1 | - | - | TRBV5-8 | TGTGCCAGCAGCCTGGACCGAACACGAGCTTTCTTT | CASSLDRTRAFF
TRBJ1-2 | - | TRBD1 | TRBV29-1 | TGCAGCGTTGGACAGGGGCCGTCGGGCTACACCTTC | CSVGQGPSGYTF
TRBJ1-2 | - | - | TRBV5-1 | TGCGCCAGCAGCTCCGGGAGGGGCGGCTACACCTTC | CASSSGRGGYTF
TRBJ2-3 | - | TRBD1 | TRBV6-5 | TGTGCCAGCAGTAATACAGGGGCAGATACGCAGTATTTT | CASSNTGADTQYF
TRBJ1-2 | - | TRBD1 | TRBV7-2 | TGTGCCAGCAGCGGTTGGCCCACAGGGGTCGGGACGTTCTATGGCTACACCTTC | CASSGWPTGVGTFYGYTF
TRBJ1-5 | - | - | TRBV15 | TGTGCCACCAGCAGATTAAACACGGATCAGCCCCAGCATTTT | CATSRLNTDQPQHF
TRBJ2-1 | few | TRBD2 | TRBV6-1 | TGTGCCAGCAGCTCCGTGGCGGGAGGGCCAGATGAGCAGTTCTTC | CASSSVAGGPDEQFF
TRBJ1-6 | - | - | TRBV6-1 | TGTGCCAGTTTCAGAGGTGATGGAGGTTCACCCCTCCACTTT | CASFRGDGGSPLHF
TRBJ2-3 | - | TRBD2 | TRBV5-1 | TGCGCCAGCAGCGTGAGTGGCCTAGCGGGAGAAAGGGATACGCAGTATTTT | CASSVSGLAGERDTQYF
TRBJ2-7 | - | TRBD1 | TRBV5-6 | TGTGCCAGCAGCTTGGAACAGGGGACCTACGAGCAGTACTTC | CASSLEQGTYEQYF
TRBJ2-7 | - | - | TRBV16 | TGTGCCAGCAGCCAATCCGGCAGGGGGGGATCATACGAGCAGTACTTC | CASSQSGRGGSYEQYF
TRBJ2-1 | - | - | TRBV25-1 | TGTGCCAGCAGTACCGGACTAATCGTCAGTGAGCAGTTCTTC | CASSTGLIVSEQFF
TRBJ1-4 | - | TRBD1 | TRBV28 | TGTGCCAGCAGTTTCGGACAGGGATATGAAAAACTGTTTTTT | CASSFGQGYEKLFF
TRBJ2-3 | - | - | TRBV28 | TGTGCCAGCAGTCCCGGGACTGTAGGATCAGATACGCAGTATTTT | CASSPGTVGSDTQYF
TRBJ2-7 | - | TRBD1 | TRBV10-1 | TGCGCCAGAGGGGACCTTAGGGGACAGTACTACGAGCAGTACTTC | CARGDLRGQYYEQYF
TRBJ2-1 | few | TRBD2 | TRBV7-9 | TGTGCCAGCAGCTTAAGGACTAGCGGGGGGATCAAACAGTTCTTC | CASSLRTSGGIKQFF
TRBJ1-2 | - | - | TRBV28 | TGTGCCAGCAGTGTGGGGGCCCAGTCCTATGGCTACACCTTC | CASSVGAQSYGYTF
TRBJ2-3 | - | - | TRBV5-1 | TGCGCCAGCAGCCTCCCCACCGGGACCACGGATACGCAGTATTTT | CASSLPTGTTDTQYF
TRBJ1-1 | - | - | TRBV5-1 | TGCGCCAGCAGCTTGATATTCACAACCCATGAAGCTTTCTTT | CASSLIFTTHEAFF
TRBJ2-7 | - | TRBD1 | TRBV6-5 | TGTGCCAGCGGCCCGGGACAGGGGACCTACGAGCAGTACTTC | CASGPGQGTYEQYF
TRBJ1-2 | - | - | TRBV4-2 | TGTGCCAGCAGCCTCTTACCCGGGACTCCCGGGGCCCACTATGGCTACACCTTC | CASSLLPGTPGAHYGYTF
TRBJ1-1 | - | TRBD1 | TRBV7-3 | TGTGCCAGCAGCCCACAGGGGAGAGGGACTGAAGCTTTCTTT | CASSPQGRGTEAFF
TRBJ1-3 | - | TRBD1 | TRBV5-1 | TGCGCCAGCAGCTTGGAGTCGACAGGGAGGGACACCATATATTTT | CASSLESTGRDTIYF
TRBJ2-7 | few | TRBD2 | TRBV7-8 | TGTGCCAGCAGCCTCCTGGGTAGCGGGAGGGCCCACGAGCAGTACTTC | CASSLLGSGRAHEQYF
TRBJ2-7 | few | TRBD1 | TRBV5-6 | TGTGCCAGCAGCTGGGACAGCCGCTTCGAGCAGTACTTC | CASSWDSRFEQYF
TRBJ1-1 | - | - | TRBV7-8 | TGTGCCAGCAGCTTAGAATCCCGAAAGGCTTTCTTT | CASSLESRKAFF
TRBJ1-5 | - | TRBD1 | TRBV2 | TGTGCCAGCAGAAGGGACAGAAATCAGCCCCAGCATTTT | CASRRDRNQPQHF
TRBJ2-7 | - | - | TRBV5-1 | TGCGCCAGCAGCTTCTCTTCTAACTACGAGCAGTACTTC | CASSFSSNYEQYF
TRBJ2-2 | - | TRBD2 | TRBV7-9 | TGTGCCATCAGGACTAGCGGAAGCCTGTTGGGGCCGAACACCGGGGAGCTGTTTTTT | CAIRTSGSLLGPNTGELFF
TRBJ2-7 | - | - | TRBV7-9 | TGTGCCAGCAGCTTAGGGGGGCAAGCCCACGAGCAGTACTTC | CASSLGGQAHEQYF
TRBJ1-5 | - | TRBD1 | TRBV9 | TGTGCCAGCAGCGCCACAGGGGAGGATCAGCCCCAGCATTTT | CASSATGEDQPQHF
TRBJ1-1 | - | - | TRBV7-8 | TGTGCCAGCAGCTTAGGGTCAGTCCCGGCCACTGAAGCTTTCTTT | CASSLGSVPATEAFF
TRBJ1-1 | - | - | TRBV6-5 | TGTGCCAGCAGCTTGGATACTTTGAACACTGAAGCTTTCTTT | CASSLDTLNTEAFF
TRBJ1-1 | - | - | TRBV5-5 | TGTGCCAGCAGCTTGGCCAGGGCGAACACTGAAGCTTTCTTT | CASSLARANTEAFF
TRBJ1-5 | - | - | TRBV7-6 | TGTGCCAGCAGCTACGGTGGAGCTCAGCCCCAGCATTTT | CASSYGGAQPQHF
TRBJ1-1 | - | - | TRBV18 | TGTGCCAGCTCGCCGAAGATGAGGAACGCTGAAGCTTTCTTT | CASSPKMRNAEAFF
TRBJ1-5 | - | - | TRBV15 | TGTGCCACCAGCAGAGAAATCAGGGCTAGCAATCAGCCCCAGCATTTT | CATSREIRASNQPQHF
TRBJ1-1 | - | - | TRBV18 | TGTGCCAGCTCACCGCGGAGTGAAGGGCACACTGAAGCTTTCTTT | CASSPRSEGHTEAFF
TRBJ2-4 | - | - | TRBV14 | TGTGCCAGCAGCCGATTCCAGTCTTGGGGGGACATTCAGTACTTC | CASSRFQSWGDIQYF
TRBJ1-2 | few | - | TRBV6-1 | TGTGCCAGCAGTGAAGGCTCTCAGAACTATGGCTACACCTTC | CASSEGSQNYGYTF
TRBJ2-1 | - | - | TRBV7-2 | TGTGCCAGCAGCCCGCGAATAGATGAGCAGTTCTTC | CASSPRIDEQFF
TRBJ2-7 | - | TRBD1 | TRBV4-2 | TGTGCCAGCAGCCAAGGGCAGGGGGCATACGAGCAGTACTTC | CASSQGQGAYEQYF
TRBJ2-3 | - | TRBD1 | TRBV18 | TGTGCCAGCTCACCGCAGGGGGCAGATACGCAGTATTTT | CASSPQGADTQYF
TRBJ1-5 | - | TRBD1 | TRBV19 | TGTGCCAGTAGCCGACAGGGGTTGCACAATCAGCCCCAGCATTTT | CASSRQGLHNQPQHF
TRBJ2-1 | - | TRBD2 | TRBV5-1 | TGCGCCAGCAGCTTGGAGGGACTAGGCGCTCCGGATGAGCAGTTCTTC | CASSLEGLGAPDEQFF
TRBJ2-1 | - | TRBD2 | TRBV7-2 | TGTGCCAGCAGCGCGACTAGCGGAACCTACAATGAGCAGTTCTTC | CASSATSGTYNEQFF
TRBJ2-1 | - | - | TRBV15 | TGTGCCACCAGCACGGGCGGGATAGGGAATGAGCAGTTCTTC | CATSTGGIGNEQFF
TRBJ2-1 | - | TRBD2 | TRBV2 | TGTGCCAGCAACATACTAGCGGACTACAATGAGCAGTTCTTC | CASNILADYNEQFF
TRBJ2-1 | once | TRBD2 | TRBV9 | TGTGCCAGCACCCCGAGACTAGCGCCCGACTCCTACAATGAGCAGTTCTTC | CASTPRLAPDSYNEQFF
TRBJ2-3 | - | - | TRBV9 | TGTGCCAGCAGCGTAACTCCTAGCGGCACAGATACGCAGTATTTT | CASSVTPSGTDTQYF
TRBJ2-1 | - | - | TRBV2 | TGTGCCAGCAGCCCTAGTCGTTTCAATGAGCAGTTCTTC | CASSPSRFNEQFF
TRBJ1-1 | - | - | TRBV25-1 | TGTGCCAGCAGTGAATATACGGACCTAGAAGCTTTCTTT | CASSEYTDLEAFF
TRBJ2-3 | - | - | TRBV5-1 | TGCGCCAGCAGCTCCGGTCATCGCACAGATACGCAGTATTTT | CASSSGHRTDTQYF
TRBJ1-4 | - | - | TRBV5-4 | TGTGCCAGCAGCTTGGGGGGTTCAACTAATGAAAAACTGTTTTTT | CASSLGGSTNEKLFF
TRBJ2-3 | - | - | TRBV9 | TGTGCCAGCAGCGTAACACCGGGACCCACAGATACGCAGTATTTT | CASSVTPGPTDTQYF